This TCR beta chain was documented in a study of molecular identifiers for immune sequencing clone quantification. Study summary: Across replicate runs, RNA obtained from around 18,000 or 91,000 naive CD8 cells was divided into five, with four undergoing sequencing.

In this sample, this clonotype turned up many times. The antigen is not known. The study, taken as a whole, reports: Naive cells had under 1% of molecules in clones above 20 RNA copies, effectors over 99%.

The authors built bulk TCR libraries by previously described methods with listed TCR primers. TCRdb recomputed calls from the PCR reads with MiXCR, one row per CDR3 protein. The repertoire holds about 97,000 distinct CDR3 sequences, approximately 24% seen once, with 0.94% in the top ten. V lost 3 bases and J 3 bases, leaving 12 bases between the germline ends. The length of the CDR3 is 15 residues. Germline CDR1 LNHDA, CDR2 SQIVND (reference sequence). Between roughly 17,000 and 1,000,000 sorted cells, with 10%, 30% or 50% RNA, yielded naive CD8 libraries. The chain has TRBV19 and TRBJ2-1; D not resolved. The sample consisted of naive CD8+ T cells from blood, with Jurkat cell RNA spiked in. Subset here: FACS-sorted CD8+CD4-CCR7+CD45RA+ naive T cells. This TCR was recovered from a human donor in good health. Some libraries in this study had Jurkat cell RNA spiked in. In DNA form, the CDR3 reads TGTGCCAGTAGTATTAGCTCCAGAGGCTACAATGAGCAGTTCTTC. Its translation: CASSISSRGYNEQFF.